This paragraph reports one T cell receptor (beta chain). Its specificity is not known. The study pulled out CD4+ and CD8+ cells with positive magnetic bead selection and then checked their purity by flow cytometry. Data came from immunoSEQ multiplex PCR; TCRdb stores just in-frame clones and leaves some out. Here the sample spans 7,000 or so clones, 75% being singletons. This entry is derived from a study of somatic mutations in cytotoxic T cells in rheumatoid arthritis. Study outcomes and limitations: The targets (antigens) of the expanded CD8+ clones were not known. Between rheumatoid arthritis patients and age-matched healthy controls, CD8+ T-cell clonality showed no significant difference.

The germline gives CDR1 SEHNR, CDR2 FQNEAQ (reference sequence). Trimming shortened V by 5 bases and J by 4 bases, and 11 bases separated the two germline ends. The CDR3 sequence is 13 residues long. The clonotype was recovered from an adult with rheumatoid arthritis. This chain uses TRBV7-9 with TRBJ2-5; no definite D call. Sequencing was carried out using CD8+ T cells sorted from blood. CDR3 DNA sequence: TGTGCCAGCAGCCTACCGCCGGCAGAGACCCAGTACTTC. Protein product: CASSLPPAETQYF.